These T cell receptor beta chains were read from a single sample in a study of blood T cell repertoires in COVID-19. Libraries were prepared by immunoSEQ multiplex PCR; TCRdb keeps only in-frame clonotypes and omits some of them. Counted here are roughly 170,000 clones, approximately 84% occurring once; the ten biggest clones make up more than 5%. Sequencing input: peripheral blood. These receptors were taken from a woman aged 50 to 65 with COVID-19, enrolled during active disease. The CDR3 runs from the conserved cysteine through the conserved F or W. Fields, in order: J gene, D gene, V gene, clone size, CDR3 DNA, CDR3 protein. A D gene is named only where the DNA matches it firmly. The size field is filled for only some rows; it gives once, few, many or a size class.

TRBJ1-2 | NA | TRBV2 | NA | TGTGCCAGCAATCCAGGAGGGGGCTACACCTTC | CASNPGGGYTF
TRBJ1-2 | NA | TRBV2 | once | TGTGCCAGCAGTGAAGCGAGCCACACCCCGGGGGGGGAAAGGCGCTATGGCTACACCTTC | CASSEASHTPGGERRYGYTF
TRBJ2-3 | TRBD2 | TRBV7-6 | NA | TGTGCCAGCAGCCTCCTGACTAGCGGGGGGTTGGATACGCAGTATTTT | CASSLLTSGGLDTQYF
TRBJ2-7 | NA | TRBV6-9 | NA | TGTGCCAGCAGTTCTCGGGATTCGGGTGAGCAGTACTTC | CASSSRDSGEQYF
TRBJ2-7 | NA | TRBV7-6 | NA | TGTGCCAGCAGCCGGCCGGGGGAGAACGAGCAGTACTTC | CASSRPGENEQYF
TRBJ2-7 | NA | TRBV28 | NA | TGTGCCAGCAGTTTAAGGCTAGCGTACGAGCAGTACTTC | CASSLRLAYEQYF
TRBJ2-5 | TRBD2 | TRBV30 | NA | TGTGCCTGGCGGCGGGGGTACACCCAGTACTTC | CAWRRGYTQYF
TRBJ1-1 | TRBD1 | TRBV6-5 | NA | TGTGCCAGCACCCTATGGGCACAGGGGGGCGAAGCTTTCTTT | CASTLWAQGGEAFF
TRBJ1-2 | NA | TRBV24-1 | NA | TGTGCCACCAGTGATTCGACAGGACCCTTTATGGGCTACACCTTC | CATSDSTGPFMGYTF
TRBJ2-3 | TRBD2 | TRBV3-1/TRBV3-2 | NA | TGTGCCAGCAGCCAAGAAGGCGGGGGAACAGATACGCAGTATTTT | CASSQEGGGTDTQYF
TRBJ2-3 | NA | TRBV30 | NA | TGTGCCTGGAGTGTCCTTACATCAGATACGCAGTATTTT | CAWSVLTSDTQYF
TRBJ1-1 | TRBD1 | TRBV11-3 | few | TGTGCCAGCAGCGCTCGATCCGGGACAGGGGTGTTTGTGAACACTGAAGCTTTCTTT | CASSARSGTGVFVNTEAFF
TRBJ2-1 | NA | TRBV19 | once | TGTGCCAGTAGTATACCCAGGGCTACGTTGGTGAATGAGCAGTTCTTC | CASSIPRATLVNEQFF
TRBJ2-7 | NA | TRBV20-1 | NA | TGCAGTGCTAGAGATACAAACGAGCAGTACTTC | CSARDTNEQYF
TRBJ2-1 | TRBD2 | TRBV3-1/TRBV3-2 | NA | TGTGCCAGCAGCCAAGTAAGACTAGCGGGCCTCTCCTACAATGAGCAGTTCTTC | CASSQVRLAGLSYNEQFF
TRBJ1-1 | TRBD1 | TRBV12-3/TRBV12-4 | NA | TGTGCCAGCAGTTTTCGGACAGGGGAAGCTTTCTTT | CASSFRTGEAFF
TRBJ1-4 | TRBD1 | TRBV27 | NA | TGTGCCAGCAGTTTCTCAGGGGGCCTTAATGAAAAACTGTTTTTT | CASSFSGGLNEKLFF
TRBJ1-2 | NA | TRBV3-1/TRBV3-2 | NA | TGTGCCAGCAGCCCCATGGGACATAACTATGGCTACACCTTC | CASSPMGHNYGYTF
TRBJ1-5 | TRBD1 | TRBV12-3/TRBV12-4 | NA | TGTGCCAGCAGTTGGACAGGCCATCAGCCCCAGCATTTT | CASSWTGHQPQHF
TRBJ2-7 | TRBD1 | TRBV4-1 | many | TGCGCCAGCAGCACGCCCCCCCGGGACAGCGGAGACCAGAAGCAGTACTTC | CASSTPPRDSGDQKQYF
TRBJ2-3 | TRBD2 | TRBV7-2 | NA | TGTGCCAGCGGCGGGGGGCACTACACAGATACGCAGTATTTT | CASGGGHYTDTQYF
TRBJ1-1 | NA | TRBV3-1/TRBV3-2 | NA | TGTGCCAGCAGCCAAGACGGGTGGAACACTGAAGCTTTCTTT | CASSQDGWNTEAFF
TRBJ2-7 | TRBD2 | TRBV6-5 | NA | TGTGCCAGCAGTTACGCTAGCGGGGGGGTTCACGAGCAGTACTTC | CASSYASGGVHEQYF
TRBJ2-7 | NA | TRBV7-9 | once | TGTGCCAGCAGTACGTGGGGGCTTCACGAGCAGTACTTC | CASSTWGLHEQYF